This paragraph reports one TCR beta chain. Its specificity is not known. In the source study's methods: Filtering differed since immunoSEQ provided only junctions, with no quality scores. Sequencing used immunoSEQ multiplex PCR; TCRdb keeps in-frame clones, though not all of them. V and J calls and clone size follow that table, whereas D and trimming were derived from the DNA. The sample carries millions of clones, over 85% recorded once. This entry comes from a study of shared clonotypes between healthy human individuals. Across the study: Per-donor plates numbered three CD4 naive, three CD4 memory, two CD8 naive and one CD8 memory.

Everyone who donated was a Caucasian adult who lived in Nashville, Tennessee. Study-wide points: Memory subsets generally showed smaller estimated richness than naive subsets did.

The sample taken for sequencing was naive CD4+ T cells sorted from blood. Subset described: CD45RA+ positively selected. This clonotype was sampled from a man younger than 30 in good health.

The chain's CDR3 is CASSQTGVRVNSPLHF. The CDR3 coding sequence is TGTGCCAGTAGTCAAACCGGGGTACGGGTAAATTCACCCCTCCACTTT. The V gene is TRBV19, the J gene TRBJ1-6; no firm D call. Per germline, CDR1 LNHDA and CDR2 SQIVND (reference sequence). V gave up 5 bases and J gave up 7 bases, with 18 bases separating them. The CDR3 loop spans 16 amino acids.